Below are 27 T cell receptor beta chains sequenced from a single sample in a study of OX40 agonist ivuxolimab in advanced cancers. The assay was immunoSEQ multiplex PCR, and TCRdb's table has in-frame clones only and misses some. This table holds approximately 66,000 clones, around 88% found once. The specimen comprised CD4+ or CD8+ T cells sorted from blood, sampled in a trial of the OX40 agonist ivuxolimab. Receptors originate from an adult with an advanced solid tumor such as melanoma, head and neck, liver or kidney cancer.

The chain links TRBV5-1 to TRBJ2-5; D unresolved. The CDR3 spans 15 residues. Between the trimmed V and J ends, which lost 0 bases and 5 bases, there was a span of 14 bases. The germline gives CDR1 SGHRS, CDR2 YFSETQ. The CDR3 DNA reads TGCGCCAGCAGCTTGGCGTTTAGAGGTTTTGAGACCCAGTACTTC. Its translation is CASSLAFRGFETQYF.

DNA for the CDR3: TGCGCCAGCAGCTTGGAGGGAACTGGAAACACCATATATTTT. This codes for CASSLEGTGNTIYF. The gene calls are TRBV5-1 and TRBJ1-3; no clear D gene. Germline lookup yields CDR1 SGHRS and CDR2 YFSETQ. The V and J ends lost 0 bases and 2 bases respectively, with 6 bases between them. This CDR3 has 14 residues.

This clone was recorded only once. The rearrangement joins TRBV9 to TRBJ1-4; 7 nucleotides align to TRBD1. This CDR3 has 14 amino acids. V was clipped by 5 bases and J by 7 bases; unmatched bases: 8. CDR1 is SGDLS and CDR2 is YYNGEE in the germline V gene. The CDR3 coding sequence is TGTGCCAGCAGTAAGACAGGGCGGTCTGAAAAACTGTTTTTT. Encoded protein: CASSKTGRSEKLFF.

This clone has a handful of counts. V usage is TRBV4-2 and J usage is TRBJ1-2; 7 bases map to TRBD1. The CDR3 loop spans 14 amino acids. The V segment lost 4 bases and the J segment 4 bases; nucleotides outside the gene matches: 6. Germline loops: CDR1 LGHNA, CDR2 YNFKEQ. CDR3 loop: CASSPTGAGYGYTF. The CDR3 DNA reads TGTGCCAGCAGCCCAACAGGGGCGGGCTATGGCTACACCTTC.

CDR3 in amino acids: CASIRTSGDRTDTQYF. CDR3 sequence (DNA): TGCGCCAGCATTCGGACTAGCGGGGATCGCACAGATACGCAGTATTTT. This chain connects TRBV10-1 to TRBJ2-3; 12 nucleotides line up with TRBD2. Germline trimming cut 7 bases from V and 1 base from J; bases unmatched to any gene: 6. Germline values: CDR1 WNHNN, CDR2 SYGVQD (reference sequence). The CDR3 covers 16 residues.

This chain uses TRBV7-8 with TRBJ1-1, with TRBD1 identical over 11 bases. V trimming: 0 bases; J trimming: 4 bases; junction bases outside the gene matches: 4. Germline V gene data show CDR1 as SGHVS and CDR2 as FQNEAQ. This CDR3 contains 16 residues. CDR3 sequence (DNA): TGTGCCAGCAGCTTAGCGGGGGGGACAGGGGGCACTGAAGCTTTCTTT. Its protein product is CASSLAGGTGGTEAFF. The full variable domain, its missing parts supplied by reference TRBV7-8 and TRBJ1-1, is GAGVSQSPRYKVAKRGQDVALRCDPISGHVSLFWYQQALGQGPEFLTYFQNEAQLDKSGLPSDRFFAERPEGSVSTLKIQRTQQEDSAVYLCASSLAGGTGGTEAFFGQGTRLTVV.

J is TRBJ1-2 and V is TRBV9; a possible D gene is TRBD1 (5 bases). Trimming removed 0 bases at V and 4 bases at J, with 13 bases between. The CDR3 loop spans 15 amino acids. Germline V gives CDR1 SGDLS, CDR2 YYNGEE. CDR3 coding DNA: TGTGCCAGCAGCGTAGAGGGAGGGGTCCTCTATGGCTACACCTTC. The encoded protein is CASSVEGGVLYGYTF.

This clone appeared a few times. The rearrangement joins TRBV10-2 to TRBJ1-1, with D tentatively TRBD1 (6 bases). Trimming took off 7 bases at V and 3 bases at J, with 18 bases between the two ends. The CDR3 consists of 15 residues. Germline V gene lookup returns CDR1 WSHSY and CDR2 SAAADI. The CDR3 protein is CASTQTTGLDTEAFF. The CDR3, as DNA: TGCGCCAGCACCCAAACAACAGGGCTGGACACTGAAGCTTTCTTT.

The chain recombines TRBV5-5 with TRBJ1-6; D unclear. Germline CDR1 is SGHKS and CDR2 is YYEKEE (reference sequence). The CDR3 has 14 residues. V lost 2 bases, J lost 5 bases, and 8 bases lay in between. CDR3 region: CASSLLRDNSPLHF. CDR3 DNA: TGTGCCAGCAGCTTACTCCGCGATAATTCACCCCTCCACTTT.

The genes are TRBV2 and TRBJ1-2; D remains unclear. Germline V gene sequence: CDR1 SNHLY, CDR2 FYNNEI. The CDR3 is made up of 12 amino acids. V lost 7 bases, J lost 8 bases, and 14 bases lay in between. CDR3 bases: TGTGCCAGCACCCGAGAGGGTCCGGGCTACACCTTC. It is translated as CASTREGPGYTF.

In regard to this clone: The sample contains more than one DNA sequence encoding this CDR3. The V gene is TRBV5-6, the J gene TRBJ1-3; TRBD1 agrees at 7 bases. Germline-derived CDR1 and CDR2 are SGHDT and YYEEEE. V trimming: 1 base; J trimming: 2 bases; junction bases outside the gene matches: 0. The CDR3 has 14 residues. The CDR3 DNA reads as TGTGCCAGCAGCTTGAGGGGGCCTGGAAACACCATATATTTT. Its protein product is CASSLRGPGNTIYF.

This chain links TRBV27 with TRBJ2-3; D is unresolved. The CDR3 is 14 amino acids. Trimming pared 3 bases from V and 0 bases from J, leaving 7 bases between. From germline, CDR1 is MNHEY and CDR2 SMNVEV (reference sequence). The DNA for the CDR3 is TGTGCCAGCAGTTTTAGAGTAAGCACAGATACGCAGTATTTT. As protein: CASSFRVSTDTQYF.

V and J are TRBV5-1 and TRBJ2-5; 7 bases match TRBD2. The CDR3 is 13 amino acids. Losses at the gene ends were 3 bases for V and 5 bases for J; bases not matched to a gene: 4. Germline V gene lookup returns CDR1 SGHRS and CDR2 YFSETQ. This CDR3 reads CASSSDGGETQYF. CDR3 DNA sequence: TGCGCCAGCAGCTCAGACGGGGGGGAGACCCAGTACTTC.

V and J are TRBV6-5 and TRBJ2-5, with TRBD1 matching 8 bases. V lost 2 bases, J lost 5 bases, and 10 bases stayed unmatched. Germline CDR1 and CDR2: MNHEY and SVGAGI. The CDR3 extends over 16 amino acids. The CDR3 bases are TGTGCCAGCAGTTACCTATGGACAGGGTATGGGGAGACCCAGTACTTC. Translated, it gives CASSYLWTGYGETQYF.

The rearrangement uses TRBV7-3 and TRBJ2-7; no clear D gene. V was pared by 4 bases and J by 0 bases, with 7 bases between. The CDR3 is made up of 13 amino acids. CDR1 is SGHTA and CDR2 is FQGTGA in the germline V gene. The CDR3 sequence is CASSSPVSYEQYF. DNA for the CDR3: TGTGCCAGCAGCTCCCCTGTCTCCTACGAGCAGTACTTC. Complete variable domain (other parts from reference TRBV7-3 and TRBJ2-7): GAGVSQTPSNKVTEKGKYVELRCDPISGHTALYWYRQSLGQGPEFLIYFQGTGAADDSGLPNDRFFAVRPEGSVSTLKIQRTERGDSAVYLCASSSPVSYEQYFGPGTRLTVT.

The gene calls are TRBV25-1 and TRBJ1-1, with D uncertain. V shed 3 bases and J shed 3 bases, with 14 bases lying between them. Germline loops: CDR1 MGHDK, CDR2 SYGVNS. There are 15 residues in the CDR3. The CDR3 region has the DNA TGTGCCAGCAGTGATCCCTCGACCGGGGACACTGAAGCTTTCTTT. Translating it yields CASSDPSTGDTEAFF. Based on the CDR3 plus reference TRBV25-1 and TRBJ1-1, the full variable domain is EADIYQTPRYLVIGTGKKITLECSQTMGHDKMYWYQQDPGMELHLIHYSYGVNSTEKGDLSSESTVSRIRTEHFPLTLESARPSHTSQYLCASSDPSTGDTEAFFGQGTRLTVV.

In this sample, this clone turned up a few times. This chain uses TRBV10-3 with TRBJ1-5; D remains ambiguous. The CDR3 has 13 amino acids. CDR1 is ENHRY and CDR2 is SYGVKD in the germline V gene. With 3 bases removed from V and 7 bases from J, the gap between germline ends came to 10 bases. CDR3 in amino acids: CAISESGVQPQHF. CDR3 coding DNA: TGTGCCATCAGTGAAAGTGGGGTACAGCCCCAGCATTTT.

This clone showed up just a few times. The rearrangement uses TRBV10-1 and TRBJ1-1; tentatively, D is TRBD1 (5 bases). This CDR3 spans 12 amino acids. Per germline, CDR1 WNHNN and CDR2 SYGVQD (reference sequence). The V gene lost 0 bases and the J gene lost 7 bases, with 6 bases spanning the gap. For the CDR3, the DNA is TGCGCCAGCAGTGAGTCGGGACTTGAAGCTTTCTTT. This sequence encodes CASSESGLEAFF.

The chain couples TRBV15 to TRBJ1-5; TRBD1 aligns across 8 bases. CDR1 is LNHNV, CDR2 YYDKDF, per germline (reference sequence). The trim removed 3 bases at V and 2 bases at J, leaving 6 bases unmatched. CDR3 length: 16 amino acids. CDR3: CATSSGGTGGNQPQHF. CDR3 DNA: TGTGCCACCAGCAGTGGAGGGACAGGCGGCAATCAGCCCCAGCATTTT.

This chain links TRBV10-2 with TRBJ1-2; D not resolved. This CDR3 has 12 residues. Germline V gene sequence: CDR1 WSHSY, CDR2 SAAADI. V shed 6 bases and J shed 7 bases, with 12 bases lying between them. CDR3 protein: CASSRFPFGYTF. DNA of the CDR3: TGCGCCAGCAGCCGCTTCCCCTTTGGCTACACCTTC.

This sequence joins TRBV25-1 and TRBJ1-1, with 8 nucleotides matching TRBD1. Germline values: CDR1 MGHDK, CDR2 SYGVNS. The V segment lost 6 bases and the J segment 4 bases; nucleotides outside the gene matches: 4. CDR3 length: 13 amino acids. In DNA form, the CDR3 reads TGTGCCAGCAGGGACAGGGTGTTCACTGAAGCTTTCTTT. Amino acid sequence: CASRDRVFTEAFF.

The CDR3: CASRVRGSPYNEQFF. The CDR3 DNA is TGTGCCAGCAGAGTACGGGGGTCGCCTTACAATGAGCAGTTCTTC. This sequence joins TRBV6-5 and TRBJ2-1, with D perhaps matching TRBD2 (6 bases). This CDR3 is 15 amino acids long. Germline V gene data show CDR1 as MNHEY and CDR2 as SVGAGI. Trimming stripped 6 bases from V and 4 bases from J, with 16 bases between.

This clone was counted between two and nine times. This sequence joins TRBV12-5 and TRBJ1-4, with 10 bases identical to TRBD1. The germline V gene has CDR1 LGHNT and CDR2 FRNRAP. This CDR3 has 14 amino acids. The trim removed 4 bases at V and 6 bases at J, leaving 2 bases unmatched. This chain's CDR3 is CASGSGTGDEKLFF. DNA of the CDR3: TGTGCTAGTGGTTCCGGGACAGGGGATGAAAAACTGTTTTTT.

This clone was observed once. The chain has TRBV28 and TRBJ2-2, with unresolved D. Per the germline V gene, CDR1 is MDHEN and CDR2 is SYDVKM. The V end lost 5 bases, the J end lost 8 bases, and 15 bases lay between the germline ends. The CDR3 sequence is 14 residues long. This CDR3 reads CASSPRPPRGELFF. Written as DNA, the CDR3 is TGTGCCAGCAGTCCCCGACCACCCCGGGGGGAGCTGTTTTTT. Full variable domain (remainder filled in from reference TRBV28 and TRBJ2-2): DVKVTQSSRYLVKRTGEKVFLECVQDMDHENMFWYRQDPGLGLRLIYFSYDVKMKEKGDIPEGYSVSREKKERFSLILESASTNQTSMYLCASSPRPPRGELFFGEGSRLTVL.

This clone showed up just a few times. The chain joins TRBV2 to TRBJ1-1; no firm D call. V was cut by 2 bases and J by 1 base, with 8 bases left in between. The CDR3 is 14 residues long. Germline V gives CDR1 SNHLY, CDR2 FYNNEI. CDR3 region: CASSELGSNTEAFF. Here the CDR3 DNA reads TGTGCCAGCAGTGAACTGGGATCGAACACTGAAGCTTTCTTT.

J is TRBJ2-7 and V is TRBV27, with D perhaps TRBD1 or TRBD2 (5 bases each). V shed 3 bases and J shed 0 bases, with 15 bases lying between them. Germline values: CDR1 MNHEY, CDR2 SMNVEV (reference sequence). The CDR3 covers 16 residues. CDR3 in DNA: TGTGCCAGCAGTTTGTGGGGGAAGGGGCCCTCCTACGAGCAGTACTTC. Its protein product is CASSLWGKGPSYEQYF.

The J gene is TRBJ2-2, the V gene TRBV10-3, with TRBD1 identical over 7 bases. The CDR3 loop spans 14 amino acids. Germline V gene data show CDR1 as ENHRY and CDR2 as SYGVKD. V dropped 11 bases and J dropped 2; count of bases not matched to a gene: 8. The CDR3, as DNA: TGTGCCTCGGCCGGGACAGAAAACACCGGGGAGCTGTTTTTT. This encodes CASAGTENTGELFF.